The 10 T cell receptor beta chains presented below share a single source sample, sequenced in a study of blood T cell repertoires in COVID-19. Some clones are missing from TCRdb's copy, which holds only in-frame ones; the method was immunoSEQ multiplex PCR. The sample has about 200,000 clones; 86% are singletons. Source material: peripheral blood. The receptor source for this set is a man aged 25-45 years who had recovered from COVID-19.

V and J are TRBV11-2 and TRBJ1-1; D possibly corresponds to TRBD1 (5 bases). Deletions cut 5 bases from V and 2 bases from J, with 9 bases between. Germline V gene data show CDR1 as SGHAT and CDR2 as FQNNGV. This CDR3 is built from 13 residues. The CDR3, as DNA: TGTGCCAGCAGCGAGTGGGGCAACACTGAAGCTTTCTTT. Amino acids: CASSEWGNTEAFF. Full variable domain (outside the CDR3, taken from reference TRBV11-2 and TRBJ1-1): EAGVAQSPRYKIIEKRQSVAFWCNPISGHATLYWYQQILGQGPKLLIQFQNNGVVDDSQLPKDRFSAERLKGVDSTLKIQPAKLEDSAVYLCASSEWGNTEAFFGQGTRLTVV.

The chain recombines TRBV7-9 with TRBJ1-6; perhaps TRBD1 as D (5 bases). Deletions cut 8 bases from V and 4 bases from J, with 6 bases between. This CDR3 has 12 amino acids. CDR1 is SEHNR, CDR2 FQNEAQ, per germline (reference sequence). The CDR3 reads CASGGYNSPLHF. As DNA, the CDR3 is TGTGCCAGCGGGGGGTATAATTCACCCCTCCACTTT.

This clone came up once. The chain has TRBV7-5 and TRBJ2-1; the table's D call, TRBD1, has no DNA check behind it. TRBV7-5 corresponds to a pseudogene. The CDR3 covers 16 residues. CDR3 DNA sequence: TGTGTCAGAAGCGACGATCGACAGGGTCTAGCAGGGGAGCAGTTCTTC. Its translation: CVRSDDRQGLAGEQFF.

As DNA, the CDR3 is TGTGCCAGCAGCCAAGATGGCGGGGGGGCCTCAGAGACCCAGTACTTC. Translation: CASSQDGGGASETQYF. The genes are TRBV4-2 and TRBJ2-5; TRBD2 agrees at 9 bases. The ends lost 0 bases at V and 4 bases at J; junction bases unmatched: 6. The CDR3 spans 16 residues. Germline loops: CDR1 LGHNA, CDR2 YNFKEQ.

This chain uses TRBV18 with TRBJ1-2, with 8 bases identical to TRBD1. This CDR3 is built from 16 residues. V was clipped by 3 bases and J by 4 bases; unmatched bases: 10. Germline V CDR1 and CDR2: KGHSH, LQKENI. The CDR3 here is CASSPQGALLSYGYTF. The CDR3 nucleotides are TGTGCCAGCTCACCTCAGGGGGCCCTCTTAAGCTATGGCTACACCTTC.

The gene calls are TRBV19 and TRBJ1-6; 9 bases agree with TRBD1. CDR3 length equals 14 residues. J was trimmed by 8 bases and V by 5 bases; bases with no gene match: 4. Germline V CDR1 and CDR2: LNHDA, SQIVND (reference sequence). The CDR3 region is CASSAGQGYSPLHF. The CDR3 DNA follows: TGTGCCAGTAGTGCCGGACAGGGGTATTCACCCCTCCACTTT.

CDR3 sequence (DNA): TGTGCCAGCAGCGAGGACAGGGGACGATCACCCCTCCACTTT. This codes for CASSEDRGRSPLHF. V and J are TRBV9 and TRBJ1-6; 9 nucleotides agree with TRBD1. CDR3 size: 14 residues. Trimming removed 3 bases from V and 10 bases from J; junction bases left unmatched: 5. The germline gives CDR1 SGDLS, CDR2 YYNGEE.

The V call is TRBV7-9, the J call TRBJ1-1; D uncertain. The length of the CDR3 is 12 residues. The ends were cut back, 4 bases at V and 11 bases at J, with 14 bases in the middle. CDR1 and CDR2 (germline): SEHNR, FQNEAQ (reference sequence). For the CDR3, the DNA is TGTGCCAGCAGCTCGATCGATACCGGGGCTTTCTTT. Its translation: CASSSIDTGAFF.

The chain recombines TRBV6-1 with TRBJ2-1; D is possibly TRBD2 (5 bases). Germline V gene lookup returns CDR1 MNHNS and CDR2 SASEGT. This CDR3 is 14 amino acids long. V lost 1 base to trimming and J lost 8 bases, with 12 bases between them. The DNA for the CDR3 is TGTGCCAGCAGTGAAGGTTGGACTCGAGATGAGCAGTTCTTC. Encoded protein: CASSEGWTRDEQFF.

The chain has TRBV5-1 and TRBJ2-1; 9 bases agree with TRBD1. The CDR3 runs 16 residues. Germline V gene lookup returns CDR1 SGHRS and CDR2 YFSETQ. The J segment lost 7 bases and the V segment lost 1 base, leaving 9 bases of the junction unmatched. In nucleotides, the CDR3 is TGCGCCAGCAGCTTGCCAACGGGACAGGGTATAAATGAGCAGTTCTTC. Translated: CASSLPTGQGINEQFF.